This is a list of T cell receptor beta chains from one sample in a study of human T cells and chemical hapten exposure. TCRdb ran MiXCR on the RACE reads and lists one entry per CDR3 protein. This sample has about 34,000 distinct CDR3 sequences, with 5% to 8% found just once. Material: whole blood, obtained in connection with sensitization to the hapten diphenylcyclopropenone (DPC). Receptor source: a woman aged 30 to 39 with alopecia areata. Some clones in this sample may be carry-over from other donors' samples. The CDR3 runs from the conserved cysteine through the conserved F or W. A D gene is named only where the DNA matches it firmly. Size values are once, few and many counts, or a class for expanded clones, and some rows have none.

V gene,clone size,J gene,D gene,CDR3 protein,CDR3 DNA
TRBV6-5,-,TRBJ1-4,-,CASSYSSNEKLFF,TGTGCCAGCAGTTACTCCAGCAATGAAAAACTGTTTTTT
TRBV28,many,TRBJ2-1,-,CASSEAGRHNEQFF,TGTGCCAGCAGCGAGGCGGGGCGGCACAATGAGCAGTTCTTC
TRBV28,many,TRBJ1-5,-,CASSPHSGNQPQHF,TGTGCCAGCAGTCCTCACAGTGGCAATCAGCCCCAGCATTTT
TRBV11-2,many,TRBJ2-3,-,CASSLEGDTQYF,TGTGCCAGCAGCTTAGAGGGAGATACGCAGTATTTT
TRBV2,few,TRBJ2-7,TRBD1,CATGQGAWYEQYF,TGTGCCACCGGACAGGGGGCTTGGTACGAGCAGTACTTC
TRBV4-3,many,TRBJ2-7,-,CASSSEGGRYEQYF,TGCGCCAGCAGCTCCGAGGGGGGCCGGTACGAGCAGTACTTC
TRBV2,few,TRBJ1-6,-,CASSTYRVPDSPLHF,TGTGCCAGCAGTACTTACCGTGTACCAGATTCACCCCTCCACTTT
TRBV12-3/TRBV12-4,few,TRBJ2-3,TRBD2,CASRDGTSGIITDTQYF,TGTGCCAGCAGGGACGGGACTAGCGGGATAATCACAGATACGCAGTATTTT
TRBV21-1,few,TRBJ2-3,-,CASSKGTASTDTQYF,TGTGCCAGCAGCAAGGGAACAGCTAGCACAGATACGCAGTATTTT
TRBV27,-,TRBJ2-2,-,CASSPSGANTGELFF,TGTGCCAGCAGTCCGAGCGGAGCGAACACCGGGGAGCTGTTTTTT
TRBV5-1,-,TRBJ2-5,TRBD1,CASSFRDSSRETQYF,TGCGCCAGCAGCTTCCGGGACAGCTCCAGGGAGACCCAGTACTTC
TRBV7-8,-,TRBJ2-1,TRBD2,CASSSGLDHNEQFF,TGTGCCAGCAGCTCGGGACTAGACCACAATGAGCAGTTCTTC
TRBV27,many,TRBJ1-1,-,CASSPLMQNTEAFF,TGTGCCAGCAGTCCCCTGATGCAGAACACTGAAGCTTTCTTT
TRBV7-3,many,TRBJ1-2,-,CASSPNGGDHGYTF,TGTGCCAGCAGTCCCAACGGGGGGGACCATGGCTACACCTTC
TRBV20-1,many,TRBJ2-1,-,CSATTSGPYNEQFF,TGCAGTGCCACCACTTCCGGCCCCTACAATGAGCAGTTCTTC
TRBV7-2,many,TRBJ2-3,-,CASSLARADTQYF,TGTGCCAGCAGCTTAGCCAGAGCAGATACGCAGTATTTT
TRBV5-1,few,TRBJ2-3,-,CASSFSTDTQYF,TGCGCCAGCAGCTTTAGCACAGATACGCAGTATTTT
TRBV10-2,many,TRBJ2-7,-,CASGDPGPYEQYF,TGCGCCAGCGGGGACCCAGGGCCCTACGAGCAGTACTTC
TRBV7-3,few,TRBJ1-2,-,CASSADRTNYGYTF,TGTGCCAGCAGCGCGGACAGAACCAACTATGGCTACACCTTC
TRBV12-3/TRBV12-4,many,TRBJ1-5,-,CASSSPLVAGDNQPQHF,TGTGCCAGCAGTTCACCCCTAGTCGCGGGGGACAATCAGCCCCAGCATTTT
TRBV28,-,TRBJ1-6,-,CASRGRGYNSPLHF,TGTGCCAGCAGAGGGAGGGGCTATAATTCACCCCTCCACTTT
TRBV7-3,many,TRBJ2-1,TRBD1,CASSLEGQPPYNEQFF,TGTGCCAGCAGCTTAGAGGGACAGCCGCCCTACAATGAGCAGTTCTTC
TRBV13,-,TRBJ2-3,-,CASSLRGGIADTQYF,TGTGCCAGCAGCTTAAGGGGGGGGATTGCAGATACGCAGTATTTT
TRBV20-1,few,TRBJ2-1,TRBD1,CSAVPRSGGTYNEQFF,TGCAGTGCTGTACCCAGGTCAGGGGGTACTTACAATGAGCAGTTCTTC
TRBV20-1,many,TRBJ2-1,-,CSARGVRGGYNEQFF,TGCAGTGCCAGGGGTGTCAGGGGCGGTTACAATGAGCAGTTCTTC
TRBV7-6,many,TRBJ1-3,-,CASSLLGGGGGNTIYF,TGTGCCAGCAGCTTATTAGGTGGAGGTGGCGGAAACACCATATATTTT
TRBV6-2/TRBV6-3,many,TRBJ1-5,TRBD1,CASRTQGAGGQPQHF,TGTGCCAGCAGAACCCAGGGGGCAGGAGGTCAGCCCCAGCATTTT
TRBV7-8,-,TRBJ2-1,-,CASVGSSYNEQFF,TGTGCCAGCGTTGGCAGCTCCTACAATGAGCAGTTCTTC
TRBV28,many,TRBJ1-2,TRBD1,CASSLTGGYGYTF,TGTGCCAGCAGTTTAACAGGGGGCTATGGCTACACCTTC
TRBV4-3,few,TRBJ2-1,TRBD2,CASSQDRGGGVYEQFF,TGCGCCAGCAGCCAAGATCGGGGCGGGGGGGTCTATGAGCAGTTCTTC
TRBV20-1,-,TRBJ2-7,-,CSARDGRSPYEQYF,TGCAGTGCTAGAGATGGACGGAGCCCCTACGAGCAGTACTTC
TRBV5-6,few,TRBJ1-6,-,CASRIGGIGGHSPLHF,TGTGCCAGCAGGATAGGGGGAATAGGCGGCCATTCACCCCTCCACTTT
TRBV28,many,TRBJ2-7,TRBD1,CASRTTGGSSYEQYF,TGTGCCAGCAGGACCACAGGGGGAAGTTCCTACGAGCAGTACTTC
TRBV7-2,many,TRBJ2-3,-,CASSLVSTMTDTQYF,TGTGCCAGCAGCTTAGTTTCGACCATGACAGATACGCAGTATTTT
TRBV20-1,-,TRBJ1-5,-,CSASWQSNQPQHF,TGCAGTGCTAGTTGGCAGTCTAATCAGCCCCAGCATTTT
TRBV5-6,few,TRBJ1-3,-,CASSANPPISGNTIYF,TGTGCCAGCAGCGCCAACCCTCCTATATCGGGAAACACCATATATTTT
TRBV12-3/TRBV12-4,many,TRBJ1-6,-,CASSFGRDSPLHF,TGTGCCAGCAGTTTTGGACGGGATTCACCCCTCCACTTT
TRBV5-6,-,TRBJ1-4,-,CASSSNRELREKLFF,TGTGCCAGCAGCTCAAACAGGGAGTTAAGAGAAAAACTGTTTTTT
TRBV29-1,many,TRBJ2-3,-,CSVEDGGPTDTQYF,TGCAGCGTTGAAGATGGGGGGCCCACAGATACGCAGTATTTT
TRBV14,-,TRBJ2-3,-,CASSKRGGETDTQYF,TGTGCCAGCAGCAAAAGAGGGGGTGAGACAGATACGCAGTATTTT
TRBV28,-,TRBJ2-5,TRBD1,CASSTQGAWRETQYF,TGTGCCAGCAGTACCCAGGGGGCATGGCGGGAGACCCAGTACTTC
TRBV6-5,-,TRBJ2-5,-,CASTRQGGETQYF,TGTGCCAGCACCAGACAGGGAGGAGAGACCCAGTACTTC
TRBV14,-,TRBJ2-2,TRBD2,CASSQDGGARTGELFF,TGTGCCAGCAGCCAGGACGGGGGGGCGAGAACCGGGGAGCTGTTTTTT
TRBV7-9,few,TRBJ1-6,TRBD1,CASSKQGSNSPLHF,TGTGCCAGCAGCAAACAGGGGAGTAATTCACCCCTCCACTTT
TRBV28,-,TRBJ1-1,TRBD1,CASRASLGQGATEAFF,TGTGCCAGCAGGGCCAGCCTCGGTCAGGGGGCCACTGAAGCTTTCTTT
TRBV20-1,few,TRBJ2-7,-,CSARQVDEQYF,TGCAGTGCTAGACAGGTCGACGAGCAGTACTTC
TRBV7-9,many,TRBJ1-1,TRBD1,CASSAGTATEAFF,TGTGCCAGCTCTGCTGGGACAGCCACTGAAGCTTTCTTT
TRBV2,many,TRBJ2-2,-,CASSIGSANTGELFF,TGTGCCAGCAGTATCGGGAGCGCGAACACCGGGGAGCTGTTTTTT
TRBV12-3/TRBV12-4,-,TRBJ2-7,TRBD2,CASSRGGVAVNEQYF,TGTGCCAGCAGCCGGGGAGGGGTGGCAGTTAACGAGCAGTACTTC
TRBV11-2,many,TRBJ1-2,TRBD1,CASSLPTGRGYTF,TGTGCCAGCAGCCTACCGACAGGGCGAGGCTACACCTTC
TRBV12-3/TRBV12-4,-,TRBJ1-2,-,CASSFQERAYGYTF,TGTGCCAGCAGTTTCCAGGAAAGGGCCTATGGCTACACCTTC
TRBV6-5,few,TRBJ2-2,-,CASSFRLSDTGELFF,TGTGCCAGCAGTTTTCGACTTTCTGACACCGGGGAGCTGTTTTTT
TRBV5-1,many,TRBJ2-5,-,CASSQIGSGETQYF,TGCGCCAGCAGCCAGATAGGGTCTGGGGAGACCCAGTACTTC
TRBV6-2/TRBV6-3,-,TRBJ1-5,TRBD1,CASRTGTGGLSRGNQPQHF,TGTGCCAGCAGAACCGGGACAGGGGGCCTGTCGAGGGGCAATCAGCCCCAGCATTTT